These 8 T cell receptor beta chains came from one sample sequenced in a study of identical twins. TCRdb reprocessed the 5' RACE reads with MiXCR, giving one entry per CDR3 protein. The sample includes roughly 1,500,000 distinct CDR3 sequences, about 31% seen only once; the top ten take about 0.27%. The source material was cord blood. These receptors all stem from a newborn girl in good health.

The chain carries TRBV27 and TRBJ2-7, with D maybe TRBD2 (6 bases). Trimming removed 1 base at V and 3 bases at J, with 13 bases between. Germline CDR1 and CDR2: MNHEY and SMNVEV (reference sequence). The CDR3 sequence is 15 residues long. CDR3 sequence reads: CASSLWGEGVYEQYF. The CDR3 bases are TGTGCCAGCAGTTTATGGGGGGAAGGGGTCTACGAGCAGTACTTC.

Regarding this clonotype: Relative to the germline gene, one junction end is altered; a read error may explain this. The V call is TRBV9, the J call TRBJ2-1; D is uncertain. The CDR3 extends over 13 amino acids. Per germline, CDR1 SGDLS and CDR2 YYNGEE. The CDR3 protein is CAGSVYSYNEQFF. CDR3 DNA: TGTGCCGGCAGCGTATACTCCTACAATGAGCAGTTCTTC.

Comments on this clonotype: At one boundary the junction diverges from the germline segment, which might be a read error. The rearrangement links TRBV9 to TRBJ2-1; D is perhaps TRBD1 (7 bases). This CDR3 has 16 amino acids. The germline gives CDR1 SGDLS, CDR2 YYNGEE. CDR3 sequence reads: CACSVIQGGSYNEQFF. The DNA of the CDR3 is TGTGCCTGCAGCGTAATCCAGGGGGGATCCTACAATGAGCAGTTCTTC.

For this clonotype: A read error may explain this, as a much larger clone is one base away. This chain connects TRBV5-1 to TRBJ2-3; no reliable D call. Germline CDR1 is SGHRS and CDR2 is YFSETQ. CDR3 length: 13 amino acids. V gave up 9 bases and J gave up 0 bases, with 11 bases separating them. CDR3 DNA sequence: TGCGCCAACATCGCAGCTAGCACAGATACGCAGTATTTT. Its translation is CANIAASTDTQYF.

The V gene is TRBV4-2, the J gene TRBJ2-5, with 10 bases matching TRBD2. There are 15 residues in the CDR3. J lost 4 bases, V lost 2 bases, and 4 bases had no gene match. Germline-derived CDR1 and CDR2 are LGHNA and YNFKEQ. DNA of the CDR3: TGTGCCAGCAGCCAAAGTAGCGGGGGGCCAGAGACCCAGTACTTC. Its protein product is CASSQSSGGPETQYF.

There are a few counts of this clonotype. V gene TRBV10-3 combines with J gene TRBJ1-2; weak D call: TRBD1 (5 bases). V gave up 5 bases and J gave up 1 base, with 8 bases separating them. The CDR3 length is 13 residues. From germline, CDR1 is ENHRY and CDR2 SYGVKD. CDR3 sequence: CAISYDSNYGYTF. The CDR3, as DNA: TGTGCCATCAGTTATGACAGTAACTATGGCTACACCTTC.

This clonotype was seen more than once but under ten times. The chain employs TRBV28 and TRBJ2-7; TRBD2 aligns across 10 bases. J lost 0 bases, V lost 8 bases, and 7 bases had no gene match. CDR3 length equals 15 residues. Looked up from germline, CDR1 is MDHEN and CDR2 is SYDVKM. In DNA, the CDR3 is TGTGCCAGCCAGAGTATAGCGGGGGGCTCCTACGAGCAGTACTTC. It is translated as CASQSIAGGSYEQYF.

This rearrangement joins TRBV20-1 to TRBJ1-2; perhaps TRBD1 as D (5 bases). The germline gives CDR1 DFQATT, CDR2 SNEGSKA (reference sequence). The CDR3 contains 10 residues. The V end lost 6 bases, the J end lost 13 bases, and 15 bases lay between the germline ends. The CDR3 region has the DNA TGCAGTGCCGGGACGGGCCGAAGCACCTTC. It specifies CSAGTGRSTF.